The entry below describes one TCR beta chain. These data come from a study of blood T cell repertoires in COVID-19. Study-level information: Sources were T cells, B-cell-depleted T cells, or PBMCs; the material itself was cDNA or gDNA.

In germline, CDR1 is KGHDR, CDR2 SFDVKD. The junction had 4 bases not matched to a gene; V was cut back by 5 bases and J by 9 bases. The CDR3 totals 14 residues. Clones were sequenced by immunoSEQ multiplex PCR, and TCRdb holds only the in-frame ones, with some missing. The data contain over 100,000 clones, 85% of them singletons. Sequencing was done on a sample of peripheral blood. The sequence was collected from a man at least 80 years old with acute or convalescent COVID-19. The genes are TRBV24-1 and TRBJ1-6, with 9 bases lining up with TRBD1. CDR3 coding DNA: TGTGCCACCAGTGGGGGACAGGGCACTTCACCCCTCCACTTT. Encoded protein: CATSGGQGTSPLHF.